This TCR beta chain was recovered during a study of T cell responses to AZD1222 COVID-19 vaccine. This clone was seen a handful of times. TCRdb keeps only in-frame clones here, not all; method: immunoSEQ multiplex PCR. This sample has about 93,000 clones; roughly 90% occur once, and the top ten carry approximately 3%. The clonotype was recovered from an adult in good health. The specimen comprised peripheral blood, sampled on day 0 of MenACWY control vaccination.

CDR3 nucleotide sequence: TGTGCCAGCAGCTCTGACGGGACCACTGGAAACACCATATATTTT. Its protein is CASSSDGTTGNTIYF. The chain recombines TRBV7-6 with TRBJ1-3; tentatively, D is TRBD1 (5 bases). Trimming cost V 4 bases and J 2 bases, with 12 bases left between them. There are 15 residues in the CDR3. Per the germline V gene, CDR1 is SGHVS and CDR2 is FNYEAQ.